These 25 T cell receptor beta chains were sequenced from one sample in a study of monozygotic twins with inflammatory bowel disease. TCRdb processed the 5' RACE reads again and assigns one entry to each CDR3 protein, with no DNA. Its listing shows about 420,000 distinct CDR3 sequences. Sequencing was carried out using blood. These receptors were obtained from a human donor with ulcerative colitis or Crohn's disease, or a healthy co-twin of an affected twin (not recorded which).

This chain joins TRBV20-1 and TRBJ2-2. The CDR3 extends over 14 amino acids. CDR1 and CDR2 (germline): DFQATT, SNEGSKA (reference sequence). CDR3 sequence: CSANQVTNTGELFF.

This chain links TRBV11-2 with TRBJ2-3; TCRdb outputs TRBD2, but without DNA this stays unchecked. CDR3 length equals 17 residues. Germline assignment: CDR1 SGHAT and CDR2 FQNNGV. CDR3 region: CASSLGTSGGLWHTQYF.

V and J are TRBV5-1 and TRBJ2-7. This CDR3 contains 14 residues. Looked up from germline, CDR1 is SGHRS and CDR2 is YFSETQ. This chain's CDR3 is CASSLDGSSYEQYF. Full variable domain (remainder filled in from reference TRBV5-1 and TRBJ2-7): KAGVTQTPRYLIKTRGQQVTLSCSPISGHRSVSWYQQTPGQGLQFLFEYFSETQRNKGNFPGRFSGRQFSNSRSEMNVSTLELGDSALYLCASSLDGSSYEQYFGPGTRLTVT.

CDR3 loop: CASSEMGNSPLHF. This sequence joins TRBV7-9 and TRBJ1-6. In germline, CDR1 is SEHNR, CDR2 FQNEAQ (reference sequence). The CDR3 is 13 amino acids.

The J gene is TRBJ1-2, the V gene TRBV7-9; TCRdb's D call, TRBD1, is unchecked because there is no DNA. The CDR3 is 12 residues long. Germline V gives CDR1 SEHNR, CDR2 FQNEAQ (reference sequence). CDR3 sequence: CASSRGNGGYTF.

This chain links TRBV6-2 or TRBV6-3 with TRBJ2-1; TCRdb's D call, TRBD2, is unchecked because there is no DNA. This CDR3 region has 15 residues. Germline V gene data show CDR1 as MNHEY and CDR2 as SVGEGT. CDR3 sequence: CASSRTLTRYNEQFF.

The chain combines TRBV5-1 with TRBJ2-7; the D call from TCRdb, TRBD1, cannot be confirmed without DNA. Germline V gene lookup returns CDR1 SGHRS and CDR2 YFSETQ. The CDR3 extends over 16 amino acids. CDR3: CASSLGYGQAGSEQYF.

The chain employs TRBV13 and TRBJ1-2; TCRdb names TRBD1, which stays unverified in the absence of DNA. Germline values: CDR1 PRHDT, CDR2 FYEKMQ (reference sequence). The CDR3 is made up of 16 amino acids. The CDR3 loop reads CASSLGWQGAQYGYTF.

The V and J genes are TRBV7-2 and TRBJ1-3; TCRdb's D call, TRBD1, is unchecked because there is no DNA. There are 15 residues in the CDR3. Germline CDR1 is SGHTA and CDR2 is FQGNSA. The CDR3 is CASSSNRGRGNTIYF.

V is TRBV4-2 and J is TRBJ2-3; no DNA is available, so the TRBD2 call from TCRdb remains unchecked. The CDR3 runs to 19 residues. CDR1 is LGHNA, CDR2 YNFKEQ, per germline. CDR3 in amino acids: CASSIKTGTSGYSTDTQYF.

The CDR3 sequence is CASSQVSAGPTNEKLFF. The chain is built from TRBV4-2 and TRBJ1-4; TCRdb's D gene call, TRBD1, goes unchecked for lack of DNA. This CDR3 region has 17 residues. In germline, CDR1 is LGHNA, CDR2 YNFKEQ.

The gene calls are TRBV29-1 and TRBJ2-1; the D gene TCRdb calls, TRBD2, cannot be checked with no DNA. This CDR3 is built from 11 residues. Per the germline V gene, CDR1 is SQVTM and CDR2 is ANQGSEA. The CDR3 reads CSAAGFDEQFF.

CDR3 sequence reads: CASSPRQGGRTDTQYF. The rearrangement uses TRBV18 and TRBJ2-3; the D call from TCRdb, TRBD2, cannot be confirmed without DNA. This CDR3 comprises 16 residues. From germline, CDR1 is KGHSH and CDR2 LQKENI.

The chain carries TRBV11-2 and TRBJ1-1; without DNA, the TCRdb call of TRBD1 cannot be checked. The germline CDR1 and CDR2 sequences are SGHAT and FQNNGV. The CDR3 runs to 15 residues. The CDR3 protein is CASSLYGGLNTEAFF.

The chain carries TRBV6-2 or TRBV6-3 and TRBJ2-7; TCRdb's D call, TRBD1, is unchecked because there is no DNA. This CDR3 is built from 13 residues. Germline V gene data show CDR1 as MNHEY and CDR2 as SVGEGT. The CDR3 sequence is CASRPTGTYEQYF.

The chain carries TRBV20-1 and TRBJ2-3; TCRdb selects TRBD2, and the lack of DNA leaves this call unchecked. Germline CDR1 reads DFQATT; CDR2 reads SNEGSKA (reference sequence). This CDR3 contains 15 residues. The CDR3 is CSAIGLAGVPDTQYF.

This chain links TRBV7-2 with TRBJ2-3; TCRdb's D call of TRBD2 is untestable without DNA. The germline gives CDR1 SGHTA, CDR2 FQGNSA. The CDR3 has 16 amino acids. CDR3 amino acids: CASRKTSGGNTDTQYF.

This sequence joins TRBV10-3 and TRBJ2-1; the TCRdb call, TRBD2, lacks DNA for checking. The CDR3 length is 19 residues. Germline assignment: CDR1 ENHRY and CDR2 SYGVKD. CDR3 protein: CAISEGGTGLLSSYNEQFF.

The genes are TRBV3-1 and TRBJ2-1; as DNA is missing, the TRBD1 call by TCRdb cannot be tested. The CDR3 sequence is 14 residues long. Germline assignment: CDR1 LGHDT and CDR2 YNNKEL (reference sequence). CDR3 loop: CASSPWGDGNEQFF.

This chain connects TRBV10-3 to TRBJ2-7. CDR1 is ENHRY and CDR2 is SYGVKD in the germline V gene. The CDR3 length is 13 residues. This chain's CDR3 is CAISESLMGEQYF.

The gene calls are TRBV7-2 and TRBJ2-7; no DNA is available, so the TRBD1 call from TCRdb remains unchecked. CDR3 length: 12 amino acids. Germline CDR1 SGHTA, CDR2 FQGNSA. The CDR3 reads CASSGTPSEQYF.

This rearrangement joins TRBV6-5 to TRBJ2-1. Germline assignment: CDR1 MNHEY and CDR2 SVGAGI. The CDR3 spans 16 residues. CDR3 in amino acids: CASSSGGAGARNEQFF.

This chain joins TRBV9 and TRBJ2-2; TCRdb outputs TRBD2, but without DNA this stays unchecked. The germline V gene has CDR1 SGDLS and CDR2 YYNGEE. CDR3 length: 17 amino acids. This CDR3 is CASSVASGRANTGELFF.

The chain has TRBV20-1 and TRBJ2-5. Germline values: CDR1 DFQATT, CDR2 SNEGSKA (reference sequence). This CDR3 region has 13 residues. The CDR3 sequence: CSASRLPDETQYF.

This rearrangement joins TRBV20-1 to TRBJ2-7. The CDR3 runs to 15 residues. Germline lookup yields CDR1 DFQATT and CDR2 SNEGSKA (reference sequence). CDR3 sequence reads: CSARGSSAWFYEQYF.